The rows below give T cell receptor beta chains drawn from one sample of a study of T cell responses to AZD1222 COVID-19 vaccine. Here immunoSEQ multiplex PCR was the method, and the copy in TCRdb shows in-frame clones only, minus some. The profile shows about 82,000 clones, 80% to 90% of them singletons. Sequencing was performed on peripheral blood, taken 28 days after the second AZD1222 dose. The receptors shown here come from an adult who received the AZD1222 COVID-19 vaccine. The CDR3 runs from the conserved cysteine through the conserved F or W. Fields, in order: J gene, clone size, D gene, V gene, CDR3 protein, CDR3 DNA. The D gene is left open where the match is weak. Some rows have no size entry. The others give once, few or many, or a class for an expanded clone.

J: TRBJ2-5
size: NA
D: NA
V: TRBV5-1
CDR3: CASSLYYPETQYF
DNA: TGCGCCAGCAGCTTGTATTATCCAGAGACCCAGTACTTC

J: TRBJ1-2
size: NA
D: NA
V: TRBV28
CDR3: CASSFRAVYGYTF
DNA: TGTGCCAGCAGTTTCCGGGCGGTCTATGGCTACACCTTC

J: TRBJ1-5
size: few
D: NA
V: TRBV4-1
CDR3: CASSQDGSQNQPQHF
DNA: TGCGCCAGCAGCCAAGATGGCTCCCAAAATCAGCCCCAGCATTTT

J: TRBJ2-2
size: medium-sized
D: NA
V: TRBV6-2/TRBV6-3
CDR3: CASSLVTGELFF
DNA: TGTGCCAGCAGTCTTGTCACCGGGGAGCTGTTTTTT

J: TRBJ2-7
size: NA
D: TRBD2
V: TRBV7-8
CDR3: CASSLDGRAAEQYF
DNA: TGTGCCAGCAGCTTAGACGGGAGGGCCGCCGAGCAGTACTTC

J: TRBJ1-2
size: few
D: NA
V: TRBV7-2
CDR3: CASSSGVYGYTF
DNA: TGTGCCAGCAGCTCAGGAGTCTATGGCTACACCTTC

J: TRBJ2-2
size: NA
D: NA
V: TRBV5-6
CDR3: CASSPALGRGNTGELFF
DNA: TGTGCCAGCAGCCCCGCTCTGGGGCGAGGGAACACCGGGGAGCTGTTTTTT

J: TRBJ1-4
size: NA
D: TRBD1
V: TRBV29-1
CDR3: CSVDRTGGGNEKLFF
DNA: TGCAGCGTTGATAGGACAGGGGGAGGGAATGAAAAACTGTTTTTT

J: TRBJ1-1
size: once
D: NA
V: TRBV5-1
CDR3: CASSSDPTTEAFF
DNA: TGCGCCAGCAGCTCGGACCCGACCACTGAAGCTTTCTTT

J: TRBJ2-2
size: NA
D: NA
V: TRBV5-1
CDR3: CASSAQWANTGELFF
DNA: TGCGCCAGCAGCGCCCAATGGGCAAACACCGGGGAGCTGTTTTTT

J: TRBJ1-2
size: NA
D: NA
V: TRBV21-1
CDR3: CASSRRRGGRLYGYTF
DNA: TGTGCCAGCAGCCGTCGCAGGGGGGGACGGCTTTATGGCTACACCTTC

J: TRBJ1-5
size: NA
D: NA
V: TRBV3-1/TRBV3-2
CDR3: CASSQRTVSNQPQHF
DNA: TGTGCCAGCAGCCAAAGAACAGTTAGCAATCAGCCCCAGCATTTT

J: TRBJ2-1
size: NA
D: NA
V: TRBV24-1
CDR3: CATSDKSATYNEQFF
DNA: TGTGCCACCAGTGATAAGAGCGCTACCTACAATGAGCAGTTCTTC

J: TRBJ2-1
size: NA
D: TRBD2
V: TRBV4-3
CDR3: CASSLSGRAYNEQFF
DNA: TGCGCCAGCAGCCTTAGCGGGAGGGCCTACAATGAGCAGTTCTTC

J: TRBJ2-3
size: NA
D: NA
V: TRBV5-1
CDR3: CASSRTVGVDTQYF
DNA: TGCGCCAGCAGCCGGACGGTGGGGGTGGATACGCAGTATTTT

J: TRBJ1-3
size: NA
D: NA
V: TRBV4-1
CDR3: CASSQNNGNTIYF
DNA: TGCGCCAGCAGCCAAAACAACGGAAACACCATATATTTT

J: TRBJ2-7
size: NA
D: TRBD1
V: TRBV28
CDR3: CASGEDRAGQYF
DNA: TGTGCCAGCGGAGAGGACAGGGCGGGGCAGTACTTC

J: TRBJ1-3
size: NA
D: TRBD1
V: TRBV10-3
CDR3: CAISVGDSSGNTIYF
DNA: TGTGCCATCAGTGTGGGGGACAGCTCTGGAAACACCATATATTTT

J: TRBJ2-2
size: once
D: NA
V: TRBV7-2
CDR3: CASSFRRGQWNTGELFF
DNA: TGTGCCAGCAGCTTTCGCCGTGGACAATGGAACACCGGGGAGCTGTTTTTT

J: TRBJ2-3
size: few
D: TRBD2
V: TRBV3-1/TRBV3-2
CDR3: CASSLGGSVPSTDTQYF
DNA: TGTGCCAGCAGCCTGGGGGGGAGCGTCCCTAGCACAGATACGCAGTATTTT

J: TRBJ2-7
size: once
D: NA
V: TRBV7-2
CDR3: CASSLSRLSYEQYF
DNA: TGTGCCAGCAGCTTAAGCAGGCTGTCCTACGAGCAGTACTTC

J: TRBJ2-1
size: NA
D: NA
V: TRBV9
CDR3: CASSIRDLLGSEQFF
DNA: TGTGCCAGCAGCATTAGGGACTTGCTAGGTTCTGAGCAGTTCTTC

J: TRBJ1-5
size: NA
D: TRBD1
V: TRBV6-5
CDR3: CASRTGQNSNQPQHF
DNA: TGTGCCAGCAGGACGGGACAGAATAGCAATCAGCCCCAGCATTTT